These T cell receptor beta chains were read from a single sample in a study of post-analysis software for immune sequencing data. One entry per CDR3 protein, called by TCRdb with MiXCR from the PCR reads. The sample has about 770,000 distinct CDR3 sequences, about 43% seen once. Input material: blood. These receptor sequences come from a girl under 18 with multiple sclerosis. Each CDR3 is given with its conserved first and last residue. The order of the fields is D gene, J gene, clone size, V gene, CDR3 protein, CDR3 DNA. A D gene is named only where the DNA matches it firmly. Rows may omit the clone size; those that give it use once, few, many or a size class.

TRBD1,TRBJ2-1,.,TRBV24-1,CATSDFPTGPGYEQFF,TGTGCCACCAGTGATTTCCCGACAGGGCCGGGCTATGAGCAGTTCTTC
TRBD1,TRBJ1-2,.,TRBV7-2,CASSLTGGSNYGYTF,TGTGCCAGCAGCCTGACAGGGGGGTCCAACTATGGCTACACCTTC
TRBD2,TRBJ2-1,few,TRBV20-1,CSARPPATSGSGEQFF,TGCAGTGCTAGACCCCCGGCGACTAGCGGGAGTGGTGAGCAGTTCTTC
TRBD1,TRBJ2-5,.,TRBV20-1,CSASPGTEETQYF,TGCAGTGCTAGCCCCGGGACAGAAGAGACCCAGTACTTC
TRBD1,TRBJ2-7,.,TRBV5-1,CASSLAGTGLSPYEQYF,TGCGCCAGCAGCTTGGCCGGGACAGGTCTTTCTCCCTACGAGCAGTACTTC
.,TRBJ2-3,few,TRBV7-3,CASRRGVGEKEDTQYF,TGTGCCAGCAGGCGAGGCGTGGGGGAGAAGGAGGATACGCAGTATTTT
.,TRBJ2-1,few,TRBV20-1,CSASWRPRNNEQFF,TGCAGTGCTAGTTGGCGGCCACGGAACAATGAGCAGTTCTTC
.,TRBJ1-1,.,TRBV7-9,CASSLVVGGWTEAFF,TGTGCCAGCAGCCTAGTGGTCGGTGGTTGGACTGAAGCTTTCTTT
TRBD1,TRBJ2-7,once,TRBV28,CASSFKPGQGTEQYF,TGTGCCAGCAGTTTTAAGCCCGGACAGGGTACCGAGCAGTACTTC
.,TRBJ1-5,.,TRBV23-1,CASSARGPGRQPQHF,TGCGCCAGCAGCGCCCGGGGGCCAGGGAGACAGCCCCAGCATTTT
TRBD2,TRBJ2-7,few,TRBV28,CASSLSSGTTYEQYF,TGTGCCAGCAGTTTATCGAGCGGGACTACCTACGAGCAGTACTTC
.,TRBJ1-5,few,TRBV18,CASSPQFDNQPQHF,TGTGCCAGCTCACCACAGTTTGACAATCAGCCCCAGCATTTT
.,TRBJ1-5,once,TRBV20-1,CSARDYEGTQPQHF,TGCAGTGCTAGAGATTACGAGGGGACCCAGCCCCAGCATTTT
.,TRBJ1-1,.,TRBV7-9,CASSLTNEAEAFF,TGTGCCAGCAGCTTAACAAATGAAGCTGAAGCTTTCTTT
.,TRBJ2-3,.,TRBV28,CASSLVSPDTQYF,TGTGCCAGCAGTTTAGTCAGCCCAGATACGCAGTATTTT
TRBD2,TRBJ2-1,few,TRBV4-3,CASSQDGTSGGDNEQFF,TGCGCCAGCAGCCAAGATGGGACTAGCGGAGGGGACAATGAGCAGTTCTTC
.,TRBJ1-1,.,TRBV10-3,CAISESTGENTEAFF,TGTGCCATCAGTGAGTCGACAGGAGAGAACACTGAAGCTTTCTTT
.,TRBJ2-3,few,TRBV10-3,CAISATRTSTDTQYF,TGTGCCATCAGTGCGACTAGGACTAGCACAGATACGCAGTATTTT
.,TRBJ1-2,.,TRBV20-1,CSTYIPAYGYTF,TGCAGTACCTACATCCCGGCCTATGGCTACACCTTC
TRBD2,TRBJ2-1,.,TRBV11-1,CASTQGGETQFF,TGTGCCAGCACCCAGGGAGGGGAGACCCAGTTCTTC
.,TRBJ2-7,.,TRBV6-1,CASSPGSTSTYEQYF,TGTGCCAGCAGCCCCGGCTCCACGTCCACCTACGAGCAGTACTTC
TRBD1,TRBJ1-5,.,TRBV28,CASNDRGSFYNQPQHF,TGTGCCAGCAACGACAGGGGATCTTTCTACAATCAGCCCCAGCATTTT
.,TRBJ1-1,.,TRBV6-5,CASSSPAEKAFF,TGTGCCAGCAGCTCCCCAGCTGAGAAAGCTTTCTTT
TRBD1,TRBJ2-7,once,TRBV20-1,CTTGGPDEQYF,TGCACGACAGGGGGGCCCGACGAGCAGTACTTC
.,TRBJ2-5,.,TRBV9,CASSVAGSEGNEQYF,TGTGCCAGCAGCGTAGCCGGGAGTGAAGGCAATGAGCAGTACTTC
TRBD1,TRBJ2-3,.,TRBV29-1,CSKLPGQGTSTDTQYF,TGCAGCAAACTCCCCGGACAGGGTACTAGCACAGATACGCAGTATTTT
.,TRBJ1-2,few,TRBV27,CASSPGGCGYTF,TGTGCCAGCAGCCCCGGGGGCTGTGGCTACACCTTC
.,TRBJ2-6,.,TRBV24-1,CATSGVNNVLTF,TGTGCCACCAGTGGGGTCAACAACGTCCTGACTTTC
TRBD2,TRBJ2-1,few,TRBV28,CASSLGTSGSREQFF,TGTGCCAGCAGTTTAGGAACTAGCGGGAGTCGGGAACAGTTCTTC
.,TRBJ2-4,.,TRBV7-2,CASSFRRRGAKENIQYF,TGTGCCAGCAGCTTCAGACGCAGGGGCGCAAAAGAAAACATTCAGTACTTC
.,TRBJ1-2,.,TRBV4-3,CASSQDRQPLGGYTF,TGCGCCAGCAGCCAAGATAGGCAGCCCCTAGGGGGCTACACCTTC
TRBD1,TRBJ2-7,few,TRBV6-5,CASSPWDRPYEQYF,TGTGCCAGCAGCCCCTGGGACAGGCCCTACGAGCAGTACTTC
.,TRBJ2-3,.,TRBV7-3,CASSLRAVPGTDTQYF,TGTGCCAGCAGCTTAAGGGCGGTGCCAGGCACAGATACGCAGTATTTT
.,TRBJ2-1,few,TRBV6-5,CASSYPGGSGTNEQFF,TGTGCCAGCAGTTACCCCGGGGGTAGTGGGACGAATGAGCAGTTCTTC
.,TRBJ2-1,.,TRBV7-9,CASSPETEQFF,TGTGCCAGCAGCCCGGAGACTGAGCAGTTCTTC
TRBD1,TRBJ2-7,many,TRBV4-3,CASSQGVSYEQYF,TGCGCCAGCAGTCAGGGGGTTTCCTACGAGCAGTACTTC
.,TRBJ2-1,few,TRBV6-2/TRBV6-3,CASTHVNEQFF,TGTGCCAGCACCCACGTCAATGAGCAGTTCTTC
.,TRBJ2-7,.,TRBV27,CASSLGPGLRDEQYF,TGTGCCAGCAGTTTAGGCCCGGGACTTCGGGACGAGCAGTACTTC
TRBD1,TRBJ1-2,.,TRBV29-1,CSVGLGQGEYGYTF,TGCAGCGTTGGTCTGGGCCAGGGGGAATATGGCTACACCTTC
.,TRBJ2-1,.,TRBV6-6,CASSYLGESSYNEQFF,TGTGCCAGCAGTTACTTGGGTGAAAGCTCCTACAATGAGCAGTTCTTC
.,TRBJ2-7,.,TRBV5-1,CASRYTQSSYEQYF,TGCGCCAGCCGCTATACCCAAAGCTCCTACGAGCAGTACTTC
.,TRBJ2-3,once,TRBV11-3,CASSPYVSAGPTDTQYF,TGTGCCAGCAGCCCCTACGTATCTGCGGGACCCACAGATACGCAGTATTTT
TRBD1,TRBJ2-5,.,TRBV27,CASSLLSGTGALETQYF,TGTGCCAGCAGTTTATTATCCGGGACAGGCGCACTAGAGACCCAGTACTTC
TRBD2,TRBJ2-3,.,TRBV11-2,CASSPGRSGRADTQYF,TGTGCCAGCAGCCCCGGGCGAAGCGGGAGGGCAGATACGCAGTATTTT
TRBD2,TRBJ2-3,few,TRBV20-1,CSAPAGPTSTDTQYF,TGCAGTGCCCCAGCGGGACCCACTAGCACAGATACGCAGTATTTT